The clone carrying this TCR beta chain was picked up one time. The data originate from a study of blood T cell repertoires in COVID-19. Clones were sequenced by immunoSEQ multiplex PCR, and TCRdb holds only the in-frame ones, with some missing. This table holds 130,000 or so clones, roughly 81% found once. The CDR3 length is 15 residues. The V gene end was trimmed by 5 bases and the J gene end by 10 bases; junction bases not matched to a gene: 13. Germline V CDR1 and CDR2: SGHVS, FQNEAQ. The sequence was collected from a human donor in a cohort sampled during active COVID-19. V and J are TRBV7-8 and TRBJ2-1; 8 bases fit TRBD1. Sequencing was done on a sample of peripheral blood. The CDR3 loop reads CASSPPDRVIGEQFF. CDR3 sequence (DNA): TGTGCCAGCAGCCCGCCGGACAGGGTGATTGGGGAGCAGTTCTTC. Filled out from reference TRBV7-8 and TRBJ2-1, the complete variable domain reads GAGVSQSPRYKVAKRGQDVALRCDPISGHVSLFWYQQALGQGPEFLTYFQNEAQLDKSGLPSDRFFAERPEGSVSTLKIQRTQQEDSAVYLCASSPPDRVIGEQFFGPGTRLTVL.